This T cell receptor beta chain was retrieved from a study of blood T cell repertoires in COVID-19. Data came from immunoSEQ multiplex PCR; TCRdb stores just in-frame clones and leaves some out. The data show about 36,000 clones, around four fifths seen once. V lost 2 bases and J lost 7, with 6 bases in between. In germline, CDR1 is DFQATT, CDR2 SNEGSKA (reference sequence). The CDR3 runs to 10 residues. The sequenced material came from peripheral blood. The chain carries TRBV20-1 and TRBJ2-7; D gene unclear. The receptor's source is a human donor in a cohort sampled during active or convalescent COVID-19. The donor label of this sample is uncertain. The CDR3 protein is CSARLSEQYF. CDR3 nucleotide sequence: TGCAGTGCTAGACTTTCTGAGCAGTACTTC.